The 24 T cell receptor beta chains in this list originate from one sample, sequenced in a study of T cells after yellow fever vaccination. TCRdb reanalysed the 5' RACE reads using MiXCR and keeps one entry per CDR3 protein. The sample has 400,000 or so distinct CDR3 sequences, around 20% seen once. The sample consisted of PBMCs, taken before the yellow fever booster vaccination. These receptor sequences come from a man in his late teens or twenties who received the YFV17D yellow fever vaccine.

This clonotype was recorded many times. V usage is TRBV3-1 and J usage is TRBJ1-2; D not certain. This CDR3 has 12 amino acids. Trimming cost V 4 bases and J 4 bases, with 7 bases left between them. CDR1 LGHDT and CDR2 YNNKEL come from the germline V gene (reference sequence). The CDR3 DNA follows: TGTGCCAGCAGCCGAGAGTCCTATGGCTACACCTTC. Amino acids: CASSRESYGYTF.

The chain couples TRBV4-1 to TRBJ2-5; D is perhaps TRBD2 (6 bases). In germline, CDR1 is MGHRA, CDR2 YSYEKL. The V and J ends lost 1 base and 1 base respectively, with 10 bases between them. This CDR3 comprises 15 residues. The CDR3 loop is CASSQVAAGQETQYF. The CDR3 nucleotides are TGCGCCAGCAGCCAAGTGGCAGCGGGCCAAGAGACCCAGTACTTC.

This clonotype was detected only a few times. This chain connects TRBV4-1 to TRBJ1-2; 10 bases map to TRBD1. Trimming cost V 3 bases and J 4 bases; bases outside gene matches: 5. In germline, CDR1 is MGHRA, CDR2 YSYEKL. The length of the CDR3 is 15 residues. This CDR3 reads CASSQPGQGIYGYTF. DNA of the CDR3: TGCGCCAGCAGCCAGCCGGGACAGGGGATCTATGGCTACACCTTC.

This clonotype showed up many times. The gene calls are TRBV29-1 and TRBJ2-5; 14 bases are shared with TRBD2. The CDR3 runs 14 residues. The germline CDR1 and CDR2 sequences are SQVTM and ANQGSEA. Trimming at V came to 6 bases and at J to 4 bases, leaving 4 bases not matched to a gene. The CDR3 is CSVGTSGGVETQYF. CDR3 nucleotide sequence: TGCAGCGTGGGGACTAGCGGGGGAGTAGAGACCCAGTACTTC.

This clonotype was detected many times. The V and J genes are TRBV6-6 and TRBJ2-3; no clear D. This CDR3 contains 11 residues. Per the germline V gene, CDR1 is MNHNY and CDR2 is SVGAGI (reference sequence). Trimming pared 8 bases from V and 0 bases from J, leaving 3 bases between. CDR3: CASGSTDTQYF. The DNA of the CDR3 is TGTGCCAGCGGCAGCACAGATACGCAGTATTTT.

This chain uses TRBV4-3 with TRBJ1-2; D not resolved. Germline V lookup: CDR1 LGHNA, CDR2 YSLEER. V dropped 4 bases and J dropped 4 bases, with 10 bases sitting between them. The CDR3 covers 13 residues. In DNA, the CDR3 is TGCGCCAGCAGCCCCTGGGAGGGCTATGGCTACACCTTC. It is translated as CASSPWEGYGYTF.

The chain joins TRBV6-2 or TRBV6-3 to TRBJ1-5; D is unclear. The V end lost 0 bases, the J end lost 5 bases, and 11 bases lay between the germline ends. CDR1 MNHEY and CDR2 SVGEGT come from the germline V gene. This CDR3 region has 15 residues. The CDR3 region is CASSYSEQVHQPQHF. The CDR3 DNA follows: TGTGCCAGCAGTTACTCCGAGCAAGTGCATCAGCCCCAGCATTTT.

Only one count was recorded for this clonotype. The V and J genes are TRBV7-9 and TRBJ2-7, with D possibly TRBD1 on 6 matching bases. Trimming shortened V by 5 bases and J by 5 bases, and 13 bases separated the two germline ends. Germline V gene data show CDR1 as SEHNR and CDR2 as FQNEAQ (reference sequence). This CDR3 has 13 amino acids. CDR3: CASSPHRANEQYV. The CDR3 bases are TGTGCCAGCAGCCCCCACAGGGCCAACGAGCAGTACGTC.

This clonotype showed up just a few times. This chain connects TRBV6-5 to TRBJ2-3, with D unclear. Trimming pared 6 bases from V and 2 bases from J, leaving 12 bases between. The CDR3 length is 14 residues. In germline, CDR1 is MNHEY, CDR2 SVGAGI. CDR3 in DNA: TGTGCCAGCAGACTCGACCGGAACACAGATACGCAGTATTTT. Its translation is CASRLDRNTDTQYF.

This clonotype has a handful of counts. The chain couples TRBV15 to TRBJ2-5, with a tentative D call TRBD2 (6 bases). This CDR3 comprises 15 residues. V was trimmed by 3 bases and J by 4 bases, leaving 15 bases between them. Germline V gene lookup returns CDR1 LNHNV and CDR2 YYDKDF (reference sequence). The DNA for the CDR3 is TGTGCCACCAGCAGGGAGGAGGGGTTGTTAGAGACCCAGTACTTC. It yields the protein CATSREEGLLETQYF.

This clonotype turned up a few times. The chain has TRBV4-3 and TRBJ2-1, with D maybe TRBD2 (6 bases). Looked up from germline, CDR1 is LGHNA and CDR2 is YSLEER. The CDR3 runs 16 residues. V lost 1 base and J 7 bases, leaving 17 bases between the germline ends. The CDR3 reads CASSQVLRQGGNEQFF. CDR3 coding DNA: TGCGCCAGCAGCCAAGTTCTGAGGCAGGGAGGAAATGAGCAGTTCTTC.

The chain combines TRBV4-1 with TRBJ2-5; TRBD2 matches 11 bases. Germline V gives CDR1 MGHRA, CDR2 YSYEKL. The CDR3 spans 16 residues. J lost 2 bases, V lost 0 bases, and 2 bases had no gene match. The CDR3 coding sequence is TGCGCCAGCAGCCAAGACCTAGCGGGGGGTCAAGAGACCCAGTACTTC. Its protein product is CASSQDLAGGQETQYF.

This clonotype has a count of ten or more. The chain combines TRBV7-2 with TRBJ1-1, with D unresolved. Trimming shortened V by 6 bases and J by 3 bases, and 14 bases separated the two germline ends. The CDR3 extends over 14 amino acids. The germline gives CDR1 SGHTA, CDR2 FQGNSA. CDR3 region: CASSLHMGDTEAFF. CDR3 nucleotide sequence: TGTGCCAGCAGTCTACACATGGGAGACACTGAAGCTTTCTTT.

This clonotype was found many times. The gene calls are TRBV7-2 and TRBJ2-2, with D tentatively TRBD1 or TRBD2 (6 bases each). The CDR3 runs 15 residues. Germline V lookup: CDR1 SGHTA, CDR2 FQGNSA. Trimming shortened V by 2 bases and J by 5 bases, and 12 bases separated the two germline ends. The CDR3 DNA sequence: TGTGCCAGCAGCTTATTCCAAGGGGGGACCGGGGAGCTGTTTTTT. Residues: CASSLFQGGTGELFF.

This clonotype turned up a few times. The chain joins TRBV11-1 to TRBJ2-7; no firm D call. The CDR3 has 14 amino acids. Trimming removed 4 bases from V and 3 bases from J, with 13 bases in between. Germline V lookup: CDR1 SGHAT, CDR2 FQDESV (reference sequence). Here the CDR3 DNA reads TGTGCCAGCAGCTACCATCTAGGCAGCTACGAGCAGTACTTC. This encodes CASSYHLGSYEQYF. Using reference TRBV11-1 and TRBJ2-7 for the parts outside the CDR3, the full variable domain is EAEVAQSPRYKITEKSQAVAFWCDPISGHATLYWYRQILGQGPELLVQFQDESVVDDSQLPKDRFSAERLKGVDSTLKIQPAELGDSAMYLCASSYHLGSYEQYFGPGTRLTVT.

Many counts were recorded for this clonotype. V is TRBV6-5 and J is TRBJ1-1; D is ambiguous. Germline V CDR1 and CDR2: MNHEY, SVGAGI. The CDR3 is made up of 14 amino acids. V was shortened by 6 bases and J by 1 base, with 12 bases between the two germline ends. In DNA, the CDR3 is TGTGCCAGCAGCCCCCGTTTGGAGAACACTGAAGCTTTCTTT. Residues: CASSPRLENTEAFF.

CDR3 amino acids: CASSNRVGSGLNTEAFF. DNA for the CDR3: TGTGCCAGCAGCAATCGGGTGGGGTCCGGGCTGAACACTGAAGCTTTCTTT. The chain uses TRBV7-9 and TRBJ1-1, with unresolved D. The CDR3 consists of 17 residues. In germline, CDR1 is SEHNR, CDR2 FQNEAQ (reference sequence). Trimming shortened V by 5 bases and J by 0 bases, and 19 bases separated the two germline ends.

The chain combines TRBV6-6 with TRBJ2-1; no reliable D call. Germline V gene sequence: CDR1 MNHNY, CDR2 SVGAGI (reference sequence). CDR3 length equals 14 residues. With 5 bases removed from V and 8 bases from J, the gap between germline ends came to 16 bases. The CDR3 coding sequence is TGTGCCAGCAGTCGCATTCATCTAGGAGATGAGCAGTTCTTC. It is translated as CASSRIHLGDEQFF.

This clonotype has only a few counts. This rearrangement joins TRBV19 to TRBJ2-2; D is tentatively TRBD1 or TRBD2 (6 bases each). V dropped 4 bases and J dropped 4 bases, with 16 bases sitting between them. This CDR3 region has 16 residues. Germline values: CDR1 LNHDA, CDR2 SQIVND (reference sequence). CDR3 DNA sequence: TGTGCCAGTAGTACAATCCTCAGGGGAGGCACCGGGGAGCTGTTTTTT. This encodes CASSTILRGGTGELFF.

This clonotype was detected only a few times. The chain links TRBV7-8 to TRBJ2-3, with 13 bases lining up with TRBD2. The CDR3 totals 17 residues. CDR1 SGHVS and CDR2 FQNEAQ come from the germline V gene. With 4 bases clipped from V and 4 bases from J, the junction kept 8 bases outside the gene matches. For the CDR3, the DNA is TGTGCCAGCAGCTGGAGAGAACTAGCGGGGGGGTCAGATACGCAGTATTTT. It encodes CASSWRELAGGSDTQYF.

This clonotype was recorded many times. The chain joins TRBV6-5 to TRBJ2-1; D gene uncertain. CDR1 is MNHEY and CDR2 is SVGAGI in the germline V gene. This CDR3 contains 13 residues. V was cut by 6 bases and J by 4 bases, with 10 bases left in between. CDR3 bases: TGTGCCAGCAGGGCGGTGGGGTACAATGAGCAGTTCTTC. Translating it yields CASRAVGYNEQFF.

J is TRBJ1-2 and V is TRBV5-1; D might be TRBD1 (5 bases). Trimming removed 2 bases at V and 6 bases at J, with 20 bases between. Germline V gene data show CDR1 as SGHRS and CDR2 as YFSETQ. The CDR3 is 16 residues long. This CDR3 reads CASSFIQDTAVHGYTF. CDR3 nucleotides: TGCGCCAGCAGCTTCATACAGGACACCGCCGTCCATGGCTACACCTTC.

This rearrangement joins TRBV29-1 to TRBJ2-7; D might be TRBD1 or TRBD2, each matching 5 bases. Trimming pared 7 bases from V and 3 bases from J, leaving 13 bases between. The CDR3 totals 12 residues. The germline CDR1 and CDR2 sequences are SQVTM and ANQGSEA. This CDR3 is CSGRDGIYEQYF. The CDR3 DNA reads TGCAGCGGCCGGGACGGAATCTACGAGCAGTACTTC.

This clonotype was seen more than once but under ten times. V is TRBV12-3 or TRBV12-4 and J is TRBJ2-7, with D perhaps matching TRBD2 (7 bases). Trimming shortened V by 5 bases and J by 2 bases, and 16 bases separated the two germline ends. The CDR3 totals 15 residues. The CDR3 region has the DNA TGTGCCAGCAGTATAGGGGGAGGGGGTCCCTACGAGCAGTACTTC. Residues: CASSIGGGGPYEQYF.